Described below is a single T cell receptor beta chain sequence and its context. Measured with immunoSEQ multiplex PCR; TCRdb has only the in-frame clones, and not every one. The sample lists roughly 13,000 clones; roughly 92% were seen once. These data come from a study of T cell clonotyping in hematopoietic cell transplantation. This TCR was sampled from a female patient aged 50-59 years who had an allogeneic stem cell transplant from an unrelated donor, so the T cells may come from the graft donor. Some clones in this sample may be carry-over from other donors' samples. The sample here was PBMCs, taken 100 days after allogeneic stem cell transplant.

The CDR3 region is CASDIKHFSYEQYF. DNA of the CDR3: TGTGCCAGCGACATAAAACACTTTAGCTACGAGCAGTACTTC. The chain joins TRBV28 to TRBJ2-7; no firm D call. V was clipped by 8 bases and J by 3 bases, with 17 bases between them. CDR1 MDHEN and CDR2 SYDVKM come from the germline V gene. The CDR3 consists of 14 residues.